This T cell receptor beta chain was recovered during a study of T-cell reconstitution after alpha-beta-depleted transplantation in children. Study findings and constraints: Newly produced T cells mostly provided counts and TCRbeta diversity after one year, as hyperexpanded clones declined. It was surviving recipient T cells and thymic progenitors that gave some patients high TCRbeta diversity at day 60. After transplant, at about two months, alpha-beta T cells were reportedly derived from several hundred expanded graft clones.

Remarks on this clonotype: What it binds is not known.

As it was prepared, the TCRbeta library received unique molecular identifiers. TCRdb re-called the PCR reads with MiXCR, one entry per CDR3 protein. The table shows 550,000 to 800,000 distinct CDR3 sequences, with roughly 14% occurring only once. This clonotype was obtained from a girl aged 2-15 years with congenital amegakaryocytic thrombocytopenia, due to receive a stem cell transplant. The material sequenced was PBMCs, taken before TCRalphabeta/CD19-depleted stem cell transplant.

This CDR3 is CASSLLSEQARYEQYF. In DNA form, the CDR3 reads TGTGCCAGCAGCCTTCTTAGTGAGCAGGCTCGCTACGAGCAGTACTTC. The V gene is TRBV7-9, the J gene TRBJ2-7; unclear D gene. The CDR3 totals 16 residues. CDR1 and CDR2 (germline): SEHNR, FQNEAQ (reference sequence). Trimming took 5 bases from V and 3 from J, leaving 20 bases between them.